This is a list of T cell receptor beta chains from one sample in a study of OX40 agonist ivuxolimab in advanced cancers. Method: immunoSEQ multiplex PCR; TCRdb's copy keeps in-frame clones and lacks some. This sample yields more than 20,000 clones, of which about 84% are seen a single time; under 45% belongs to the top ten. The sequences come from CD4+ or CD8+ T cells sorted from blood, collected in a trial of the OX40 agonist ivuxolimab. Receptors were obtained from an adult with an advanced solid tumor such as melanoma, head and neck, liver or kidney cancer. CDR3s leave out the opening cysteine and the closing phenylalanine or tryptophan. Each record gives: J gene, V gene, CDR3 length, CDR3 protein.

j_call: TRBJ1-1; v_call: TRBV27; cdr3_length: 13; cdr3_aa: ASSLLGRGNTEAF
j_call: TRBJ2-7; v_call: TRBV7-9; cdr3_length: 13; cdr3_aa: ASSLGTGGPYEQY
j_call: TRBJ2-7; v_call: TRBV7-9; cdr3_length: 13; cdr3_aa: ASSLVAGDLREQY
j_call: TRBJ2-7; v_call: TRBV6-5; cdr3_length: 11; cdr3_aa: ASSYSKGYEQY
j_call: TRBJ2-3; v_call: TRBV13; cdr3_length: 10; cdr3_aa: ASSLQADTQY
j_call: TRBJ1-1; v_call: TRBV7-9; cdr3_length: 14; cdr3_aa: ASSPPGGSIPPEAF
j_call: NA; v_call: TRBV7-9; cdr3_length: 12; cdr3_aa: ASSLVQGANEQY
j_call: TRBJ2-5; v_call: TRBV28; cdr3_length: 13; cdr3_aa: ASSSTGTTLETQY
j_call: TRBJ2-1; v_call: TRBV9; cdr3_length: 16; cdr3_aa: ASSLAESGGPPYNEQF
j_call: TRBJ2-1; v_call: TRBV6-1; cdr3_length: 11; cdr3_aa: ATFGRGVNEQF
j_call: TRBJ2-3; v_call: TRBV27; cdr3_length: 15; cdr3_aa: ASSATSWPSSTDTQY
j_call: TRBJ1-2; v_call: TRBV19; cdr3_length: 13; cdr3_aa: ASSFTSGRNYGYT
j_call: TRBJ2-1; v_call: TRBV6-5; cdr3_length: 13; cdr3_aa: ASSYRASSYNEQF
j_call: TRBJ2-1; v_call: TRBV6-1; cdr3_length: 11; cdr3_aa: ASSEDSYNEQF
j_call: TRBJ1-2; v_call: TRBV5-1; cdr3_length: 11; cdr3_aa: ASADRAVDGYT
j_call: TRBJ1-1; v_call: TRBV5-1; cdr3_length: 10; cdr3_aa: ASSTGATEAF
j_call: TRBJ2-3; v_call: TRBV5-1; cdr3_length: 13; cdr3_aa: ASSVHRDRPDTQY
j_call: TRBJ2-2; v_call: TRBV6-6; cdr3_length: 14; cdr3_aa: AIWDLILTNTGELF
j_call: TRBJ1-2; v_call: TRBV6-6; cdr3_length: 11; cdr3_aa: ASSYPQDEVYT
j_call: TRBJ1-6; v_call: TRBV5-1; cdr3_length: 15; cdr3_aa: ASSLDPQGAIDSPLH
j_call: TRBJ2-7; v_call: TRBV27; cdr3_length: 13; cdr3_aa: ASSLFSGTGYEQY
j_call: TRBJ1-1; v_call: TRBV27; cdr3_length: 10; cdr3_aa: ASIGGYTEAF
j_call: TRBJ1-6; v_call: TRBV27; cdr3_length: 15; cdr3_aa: ASSLYFGQGGDSPLH
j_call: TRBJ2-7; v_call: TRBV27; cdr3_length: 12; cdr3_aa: ASSPEGELYEQY
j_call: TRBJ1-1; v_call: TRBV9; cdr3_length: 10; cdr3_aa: ASSVVYTEAF
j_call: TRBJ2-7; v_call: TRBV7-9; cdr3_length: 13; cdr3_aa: ASSPSGQGAYEQY
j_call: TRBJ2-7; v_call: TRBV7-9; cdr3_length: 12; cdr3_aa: ASSLLGEVFEQY
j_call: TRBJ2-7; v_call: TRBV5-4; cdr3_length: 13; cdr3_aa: ASSLAPDSSYEQY
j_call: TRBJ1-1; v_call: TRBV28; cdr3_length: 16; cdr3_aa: ASKTLVGLTGMNTEAF
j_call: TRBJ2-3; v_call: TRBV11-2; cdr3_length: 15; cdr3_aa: ASSLDIGRGVQDTQY
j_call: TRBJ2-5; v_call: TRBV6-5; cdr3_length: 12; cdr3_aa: ASSPGTVQETQY
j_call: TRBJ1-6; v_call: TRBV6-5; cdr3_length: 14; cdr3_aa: ASSYSGGAGNSPLH
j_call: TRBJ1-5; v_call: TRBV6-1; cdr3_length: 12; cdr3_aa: ASSEARRDQPQH
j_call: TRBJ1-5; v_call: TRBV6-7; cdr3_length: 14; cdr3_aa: ASSYVAGGSNQPQH
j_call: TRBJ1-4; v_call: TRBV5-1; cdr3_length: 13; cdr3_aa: ASRATGGSNEKLF
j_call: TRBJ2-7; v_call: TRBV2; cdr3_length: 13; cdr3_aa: ASSPGTRASYEQY
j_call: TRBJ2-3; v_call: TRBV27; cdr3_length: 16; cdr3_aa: ASSLGSGLAGVGDTQY
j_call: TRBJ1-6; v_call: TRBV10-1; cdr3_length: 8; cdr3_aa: ASRISPLH
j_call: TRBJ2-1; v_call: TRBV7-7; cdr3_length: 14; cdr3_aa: ASSLEGGSSYNEQF
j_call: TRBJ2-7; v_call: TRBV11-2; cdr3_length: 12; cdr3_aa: ASSLSPGRYEQY
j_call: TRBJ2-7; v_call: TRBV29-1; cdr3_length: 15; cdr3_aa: SVEDWSAAGSSYEQY
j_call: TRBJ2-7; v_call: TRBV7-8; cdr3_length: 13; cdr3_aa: ASSPGTGGLYEQY
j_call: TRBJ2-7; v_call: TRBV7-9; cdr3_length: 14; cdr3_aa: ASSPPWPAASYEQY
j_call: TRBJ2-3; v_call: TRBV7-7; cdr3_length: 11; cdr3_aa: ASSTQAGDTQY
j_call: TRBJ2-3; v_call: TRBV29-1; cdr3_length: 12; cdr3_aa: SVPFRHITDTQY
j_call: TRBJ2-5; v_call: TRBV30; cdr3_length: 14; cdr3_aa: ACDTWRITVDETQY
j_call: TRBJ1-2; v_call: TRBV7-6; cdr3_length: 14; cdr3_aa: ASSLAPTGERNGYT
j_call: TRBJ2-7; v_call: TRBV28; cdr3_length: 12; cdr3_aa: AVHPRGGTLEQY
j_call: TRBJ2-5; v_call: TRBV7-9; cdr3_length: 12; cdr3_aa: ASSLAGKPETQY
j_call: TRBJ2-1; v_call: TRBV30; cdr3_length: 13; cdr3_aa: AWSPGQGSYNEQF
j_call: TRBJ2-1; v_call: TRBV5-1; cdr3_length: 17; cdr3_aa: ASSRPFSGVTGFEVEQF
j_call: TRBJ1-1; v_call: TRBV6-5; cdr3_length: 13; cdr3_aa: ASSYPSAGNTEAF
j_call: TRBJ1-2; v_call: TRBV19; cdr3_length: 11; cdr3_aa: ASSEGLDYGYT
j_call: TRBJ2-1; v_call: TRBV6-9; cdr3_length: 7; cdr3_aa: ASSEFLV
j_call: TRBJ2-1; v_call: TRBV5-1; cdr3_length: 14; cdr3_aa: ASSLAGQGAGDEQF
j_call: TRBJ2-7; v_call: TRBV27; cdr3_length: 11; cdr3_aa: ASSLVGSYEQY
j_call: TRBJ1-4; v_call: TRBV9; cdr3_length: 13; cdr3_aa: ASSVTTRYGEKLF
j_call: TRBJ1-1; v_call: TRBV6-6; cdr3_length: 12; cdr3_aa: ASSLTGGGTEAF